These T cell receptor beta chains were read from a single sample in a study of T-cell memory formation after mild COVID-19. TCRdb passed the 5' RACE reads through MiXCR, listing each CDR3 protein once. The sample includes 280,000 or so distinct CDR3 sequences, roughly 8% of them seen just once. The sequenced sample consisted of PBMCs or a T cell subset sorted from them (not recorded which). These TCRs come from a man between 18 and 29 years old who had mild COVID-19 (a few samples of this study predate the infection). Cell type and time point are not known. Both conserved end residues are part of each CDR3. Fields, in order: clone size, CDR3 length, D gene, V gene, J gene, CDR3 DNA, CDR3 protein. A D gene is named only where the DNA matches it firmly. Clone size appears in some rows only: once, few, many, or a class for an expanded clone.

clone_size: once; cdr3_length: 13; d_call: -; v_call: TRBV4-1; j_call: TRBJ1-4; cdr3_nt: TGCGCCAGCACAGGACGACGGCATGAAAAACTGTTTTTT; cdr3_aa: CASTGRRHEKLFF
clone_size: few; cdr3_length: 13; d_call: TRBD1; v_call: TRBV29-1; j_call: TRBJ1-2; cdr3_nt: TGCAGCGCCCGGGACAGTGAGGGCTATGGCTACACCTTC; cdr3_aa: CSARDSEGYGYTF
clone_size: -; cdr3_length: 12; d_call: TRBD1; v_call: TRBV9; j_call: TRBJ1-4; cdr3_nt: TGTGCCAGCAGCGTCACAGGGGGGAAACTGTTTTTT; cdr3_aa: CASSVTGGKLFF
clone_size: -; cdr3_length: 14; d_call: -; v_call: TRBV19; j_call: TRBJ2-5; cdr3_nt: TGTGCCAGTAGTATAGTAGGAGGGATCGAGACCCAGTACTTC; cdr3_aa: CASSIVGGIETQYF
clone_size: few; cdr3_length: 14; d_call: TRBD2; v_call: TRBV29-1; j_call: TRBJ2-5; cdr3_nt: TGCAGCGTTGAGGCGCGGGGGGCTCAGGAGACCCAGTACTTC; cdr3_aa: CSVEARGAQETQYF
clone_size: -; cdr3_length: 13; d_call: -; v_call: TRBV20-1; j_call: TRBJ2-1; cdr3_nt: TGCAGTGCTAGAGACCCCCGAAACAATGAGCAGTTCTTC; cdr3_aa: CSARDPRNNEQFF
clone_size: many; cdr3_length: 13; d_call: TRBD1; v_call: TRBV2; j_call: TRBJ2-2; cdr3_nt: TGTGCCAGCAGCTACAGGGGAACCGGGGAGCTGTTTTTT; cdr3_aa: CASSYRGTGELFF
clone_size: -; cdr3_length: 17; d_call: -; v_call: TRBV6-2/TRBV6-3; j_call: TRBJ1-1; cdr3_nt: TGTGCCAGCAGTTATCGGAGGGTGGGAAAGCTGAACACTGAAGCTTTCTTT; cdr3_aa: CASSYRRVGKLNTEAFF
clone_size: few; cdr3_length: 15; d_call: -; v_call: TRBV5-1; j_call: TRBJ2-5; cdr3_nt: TGCGCCAGCAGCTTGGGACCGGCCGGGAGAGAGACCCAGTACTTC; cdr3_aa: CASSLGPAGRETQYF
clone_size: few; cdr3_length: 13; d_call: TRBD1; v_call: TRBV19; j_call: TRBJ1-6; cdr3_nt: TGTGCCACCAGGACAGGTTATAATTCACCCCTCCACTTT; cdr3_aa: CATRTGYNSPLHF
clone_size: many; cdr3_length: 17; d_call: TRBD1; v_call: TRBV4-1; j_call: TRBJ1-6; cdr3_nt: TGCGCCAGCAGCCAAACCGGGACAGGGGAAACTAATTCACCCCTCCACTTT; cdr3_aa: CASSQTGTGETNSPLHF
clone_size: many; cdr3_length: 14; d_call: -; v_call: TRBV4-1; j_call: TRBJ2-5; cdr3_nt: TGCGCCAGCTCCGCGCCGGGACAACAAGAGACCCAGTACTTC; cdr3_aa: CASSAPGQQETQYF
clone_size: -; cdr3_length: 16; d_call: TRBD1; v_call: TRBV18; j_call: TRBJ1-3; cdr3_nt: TGTGCCAGCTCACCTTCCGGGACAGGGGCTGGAAACACCATATATTTT; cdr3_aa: CASSPSGTGAGNTIYF
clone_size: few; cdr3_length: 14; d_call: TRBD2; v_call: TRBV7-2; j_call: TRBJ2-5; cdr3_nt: TGTGCCAGCAGCACCGGGGGAGGGCAAGAGACCCAGTACTTC; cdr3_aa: CASSTGGGQETQYF
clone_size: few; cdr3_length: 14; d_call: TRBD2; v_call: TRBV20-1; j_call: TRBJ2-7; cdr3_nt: TGCAGTGCTAGAGGGGTAGCGGGCCGTTACGAGCAGTACTTC; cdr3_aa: CSARGVAGRYEQYF
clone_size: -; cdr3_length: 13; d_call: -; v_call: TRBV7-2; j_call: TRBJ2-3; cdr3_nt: TGTGCCAGCAACCCGTCGCCCGCAGATACGCAGTATTTT; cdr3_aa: CASNPSPADTQYF
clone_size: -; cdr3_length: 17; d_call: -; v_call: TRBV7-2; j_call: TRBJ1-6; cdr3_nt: TGTGCCAGCAGCTTAGGGGCGGGAAGCTCCTATAATTCACCCCTCCACTTT; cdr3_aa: CASSLGAGSSYNSPLHF
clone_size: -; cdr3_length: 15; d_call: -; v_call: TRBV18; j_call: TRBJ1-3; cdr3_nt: TGTGCCAGCTCACCAGAACCCCTCTCTGGAAACACCATATATTTT; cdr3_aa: CASSPEPLSGNTIYF
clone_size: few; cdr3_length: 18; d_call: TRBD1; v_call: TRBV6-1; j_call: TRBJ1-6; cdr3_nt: TGTGCCAGCAGTGAAGCGCGGGGACAGAGCTCCTATAATTCACCCCTCCACTTT; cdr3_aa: CASSEARGQSSYNSPLHF
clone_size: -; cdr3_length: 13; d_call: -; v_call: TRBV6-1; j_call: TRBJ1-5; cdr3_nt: TGTGCCAGCAGTGATTGGCCCGATCAGCCCCAGCATTTT; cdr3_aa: CASSDWPDQPQHF
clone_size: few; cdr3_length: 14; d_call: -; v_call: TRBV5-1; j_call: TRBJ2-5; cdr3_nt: TGCGCCAGCAGCCTAGGGGCGGCCCCGAAGACCCAGTACTTC; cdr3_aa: CASSLGAAPKTQYF
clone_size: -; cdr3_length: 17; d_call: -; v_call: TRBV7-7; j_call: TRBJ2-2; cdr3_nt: TGTGCCAGCAGCTTAGGTAGTAGAGGCGTGTTGACCGGGGAGCTGTTTTTT; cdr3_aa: CASSLGSRGVLTGELFF
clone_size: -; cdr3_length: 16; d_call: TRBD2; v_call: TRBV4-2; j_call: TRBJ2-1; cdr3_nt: TGTGCCAGCAGCCAAACGCGGGGGGGCGCGTACAATGAGCAGTTCTTC; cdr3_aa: CASSQTRGGAYNEQFF
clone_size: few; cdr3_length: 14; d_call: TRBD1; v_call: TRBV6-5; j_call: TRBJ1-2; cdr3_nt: TGTGCCAGCAGTTCGGGACAGGGAAGATATGGCTACACCTTC; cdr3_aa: CASSSGQGRYGYTF
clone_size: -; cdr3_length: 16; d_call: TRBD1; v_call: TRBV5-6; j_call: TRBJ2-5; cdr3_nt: TGTGCCAGCAGCATACCCCGGGACAGGGACCGAGAGACCCAGTACTTC; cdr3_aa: CASSIPRDRDRETQYF